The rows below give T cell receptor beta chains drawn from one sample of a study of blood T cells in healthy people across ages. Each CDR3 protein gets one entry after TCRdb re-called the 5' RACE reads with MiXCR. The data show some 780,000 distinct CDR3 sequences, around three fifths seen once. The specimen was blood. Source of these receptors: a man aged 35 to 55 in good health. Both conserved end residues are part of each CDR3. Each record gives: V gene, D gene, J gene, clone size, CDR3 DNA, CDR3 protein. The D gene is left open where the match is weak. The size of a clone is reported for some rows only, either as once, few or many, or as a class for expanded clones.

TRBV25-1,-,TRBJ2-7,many,TGTGCCAGCAGAACCGGGATACCCCCCTACGAGCAGTACTTC,CASRTGIPPYEQYF
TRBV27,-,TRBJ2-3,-,TGTGCCAGCAGTTTGGGGGTTACCACAGATACGCAGTATTTT,CASSLGVTTDTQYF
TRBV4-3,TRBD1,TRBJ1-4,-,TGCGCCAGCAGCCAAAGGACAGGGTGGGATGAAAAACTGTTTTTT,CASSQRTGWDEKLFF
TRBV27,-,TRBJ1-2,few,TGTGCCAGCAGTCCCCAGGCGGCCAACTATGGCTACACCTTC,CASSPQAANYGYTF
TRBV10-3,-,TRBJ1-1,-,TGTGCCATCAGTGGTCAGGGGAACACTGAAGCTTTCTTT,CAISGQGNTEAFF
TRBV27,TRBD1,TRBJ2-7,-,TGTGCCAGCAGGGCTACAGGGGCAACCTACGAGCAGTACTTC,CASRATGATYEQYF
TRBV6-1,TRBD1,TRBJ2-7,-,TGTGCCAGCAGAACCGGGACAGGGGGCAAGTACGAGCAGTACTTC,CASRTGTGGKYEQYF
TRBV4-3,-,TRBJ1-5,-,TGCGCCAGCAGCCAAAACCACAGGGTAGGACAGCCCCAGCATTTT,CASSQNHRVGQPQHF
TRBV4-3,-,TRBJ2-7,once,TGCGCCAGCAGCCAAGACGTGAGTAGCTCCTACGAGCAGTACTTC,CASSQDVSSSYEQYF
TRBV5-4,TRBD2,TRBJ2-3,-,TGTGCCAGCAGCGTAGCGGGAGTGCAAGGAGATACGCAGTATTTT,CASSVAGVQGDTQYF
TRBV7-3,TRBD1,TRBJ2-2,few,TGTGCCAGCAGCCGGGACAGCAACACCGGGGAGCTGTTTTTT,CASSRDSNTGELFF
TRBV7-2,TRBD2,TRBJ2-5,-,TGTGCCAGCCAAGAGGGTCTAGCGGGAGAAGGTGCCCGGTACTTC,CASQEGLAGEGARYF
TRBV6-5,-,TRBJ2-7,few,TGTGCCAGCAGTTACACAGCGGGTAGAGCCTACGAGCAGTACTTC,CASSYTAGRAYEQYF
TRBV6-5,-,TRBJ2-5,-,TGTGCCAGCAGTTACTCGGGGGACCCCCAAGAGACCCAGTACTTC,CASSYSGDPQETQYF
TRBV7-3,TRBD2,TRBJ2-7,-,TGTGCCAGCAGTCCAGCGGAGCTAGCGGGAGTTTTTCCGGACGAGCAGTACTTC,CASSPAELAGVFPDEQYF
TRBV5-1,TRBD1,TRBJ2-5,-,TGCGCCAGCAGCTATAGAGGGGGCCCTTCAGAGACCCAGTACTTC,CASSYRGGPSETQYF
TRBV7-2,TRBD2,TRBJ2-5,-,TGTGCCAGCAGCCCCTTGGCGGGGGGGCTCGGGGAGACCCAGTACTTC,CASSPLAGGLGETQYF
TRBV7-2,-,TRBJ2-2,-,TGTGCCAGCAGCTTAGTCGAGGCCGGGGAGCTGTTTTTT,CASSLVEAGELFF
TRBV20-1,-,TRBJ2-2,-,TGCAGTGCGCGAAGCAGAAACACCGGGGAGCTGTTTTTT,CSARSRNTGELFF
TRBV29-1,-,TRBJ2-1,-,TGCAGCGTTGAACGATACGATAATGAGCAGTTCTTC,CSVERYDNEQFF
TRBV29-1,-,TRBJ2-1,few,TGCAGCGTTGTTTTTAGGTTGTTGAATGAGCAGTTCTTC,CSVVFRLLNEQFF
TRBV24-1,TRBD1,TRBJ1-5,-,TGTGCTACTAGACAGGGGGTAGGGCCCCAGCATTTT,CATRQGVGPQHF
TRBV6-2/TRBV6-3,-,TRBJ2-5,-,TGTGCCAGCAGTCTTCGGCCAGGGCCGGTTAGCAATGAGCAGTACTTC,CASSLRPGPVSNEQYF
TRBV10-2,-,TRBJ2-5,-,TGCGCCAGCACCCTAAGGACAGATCAAGAGACCCAGTACTTC,CASTLRTDQETQYF
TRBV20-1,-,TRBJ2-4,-,TGCAGTGCTAGGGGGGGGGAGGGGGACGTAAACATTCAGTACTTC,CSARGGEGDVNIQYF
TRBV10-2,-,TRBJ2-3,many,TGCGCCAGCAGTGAGTTCGCAGCAGATACGCAGTATTTT,CASSEFAADTQYF
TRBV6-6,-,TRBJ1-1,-,TGTGCCAGCAGTTACGCGTATAACACTGAAGCTTTCTTT,CASSYAYNTEAFF
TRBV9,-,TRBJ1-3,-,TGTGCCAGCAGCGTAGGAGCGGGGGGACTGCCTTCTGGAAACACCATATATTTT,CASSVGAGGLPSGNTIYF
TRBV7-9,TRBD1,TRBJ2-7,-,TGTGCCAGCAGCTCGACAGGGAACTCCTACGAGCAGTACTTC,CASSSTGNSYEQYF
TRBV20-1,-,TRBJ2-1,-,TGCAGTGCTAGACATACGGGCTCTGAGCAGTTCTTC,CSARHTGSEQFF
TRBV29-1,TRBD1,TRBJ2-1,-,TGCAGCGTTGAGAATTATCCCGTTCGGGACGGATTCCGGGACAGTAACAATGAGCAGTTCTTC,CSVENYPVRDGFRDSNNEQFF
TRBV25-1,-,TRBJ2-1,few,TGTGCCAGCAGGGCGAAATTATTTGAGCAGTTCTTC,CASRAKLFEQFF
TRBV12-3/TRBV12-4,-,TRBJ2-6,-,TGTGCCAGCAGCCCCCGGGGGGCTGGGGCCAGCGTCCTGACTTTC,CASSPRGAGASVLTF
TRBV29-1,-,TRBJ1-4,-,TGCAGCGTTGAAACCGGTGGAAAACTGTTTTTT,CSVETGGKLFF
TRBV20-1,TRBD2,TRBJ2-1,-,TGCAGTGCAGCCGGGACTAGCGGAAACAATGAGCAGTTCTTC,CSAAGTSGNNEQFF
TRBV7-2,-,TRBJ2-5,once,TGTGCCAGCAGCTTAACTTTAGGGTTAAACAGTCCCCAGAAGTACTTC,CASSLTLGLNSPQKYF
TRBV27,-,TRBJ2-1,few,TGTGCCAGCAGTCCCCACGAATCCCGACGGGGCGATGAGCAGTTCTTC,CASSPHESRRGDEQFF
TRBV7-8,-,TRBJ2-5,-,TGTGCCAGCAGCTTAGATCCTGGCCAAGAGACCCAGTACTTC,CASSLDPGQETQYF
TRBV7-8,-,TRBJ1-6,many,TGTGCCAGCACACCGGGGAGCTCCTATAATTCACCCCTCCACTTT,CASTPGSSYNSPLHF
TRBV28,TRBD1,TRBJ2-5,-,TGTGCCAGCAGCGGACAGGTACAAGAGACCCAGTACTTC,CASSGQVQETQYF
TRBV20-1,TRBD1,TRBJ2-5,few,TGCAGCGGGACAGCCGCGGAGACCCAGTACTTC,CSGTAAETQYF
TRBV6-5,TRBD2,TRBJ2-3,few,TGTGCCAGCAGTCCTAGCGGGGGTCCGGATACGCAGTATTTT,CASSPSGGPDTQYF
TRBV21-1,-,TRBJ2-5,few,TGTGCCACCATCTTCGACAGGGAACAAGAGACCCAGTACTTC,CATIFDREQETQYF
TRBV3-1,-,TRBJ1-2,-,TGTGCCAGCAGCCTCCGGCAGGACCTATATGGCTACACCTTC,CASSLRQDLYGYTF
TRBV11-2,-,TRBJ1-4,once,TGTGCCAGCAGCTTAGACGTCCGGGGGTCTGAAAAACTGTTTTTT,CASSLDVRGSEKLFF
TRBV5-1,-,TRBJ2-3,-,TGCGCCAGCAGCTTGGGCCTGGGAGAGGGTGGCACAGATACGCAGTATTTT,CASSLGLGEGGTDTQYF
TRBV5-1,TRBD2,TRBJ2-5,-,TGCGCCAGCAGCTGGCAGGAAGCGGGACTAGGTTTAGTGGAGACCCGGTACTTC,CASSWQEAGLGLVETRYF
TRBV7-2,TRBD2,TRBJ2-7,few,TGTGCCAGCAGCCCAGACGGGAGGAAGACCTATGCCGTTCGGCAGTACTTC,CASSPDGRKTYAVRQYF
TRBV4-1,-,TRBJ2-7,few,TGCGCCGGCGCTTTACAGGGTCCCTACGAGCAGTACTTC,CAGALQGPYEQYF
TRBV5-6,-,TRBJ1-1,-,TGTGCCAGCAGCTTGACAGGGACCACTGAAGCTTTCTTT,CASSLTGTTEAFF
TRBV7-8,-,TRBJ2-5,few,TGTGCCAGCAGCTTTAGCGGAATTCTTGGGGAGACCCAGTACTTC,CASSFSGILGETQYF
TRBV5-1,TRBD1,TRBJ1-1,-,TGCGCCAGCAGCCCTCAGGGGGGCACTGAAGCTTTCTTT,CASSPQGGTEAFF
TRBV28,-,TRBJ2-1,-,TGTGCCAGCAGTAATACTCCCAGGGGTGAGCAGTTCTTC,CASSNTPRGEQFF
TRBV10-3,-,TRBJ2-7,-,TGTGCCATCAGTGATGGGGGGACAGAATCCTACGAGCAGTACTTC,CAISDGGTESYEQYF
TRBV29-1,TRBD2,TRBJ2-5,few,TGCAGCGTTGCCCCCAGTGGGCGGGGGGAACGAGAGACCCAGTACTTC,CSVAPSGRGERETQYF
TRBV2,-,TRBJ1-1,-,TGTGCCAGCAGTGAACGAGTAGTGAACACTGAAGCTTTCTTT,CASSERVVNTEAFF
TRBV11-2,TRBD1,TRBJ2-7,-,TGTGCCAGCAGCTCCATCCCGGGACAGGGCGGATCCGAGCAGTACTTC,CASSSIPGQGGSEQYF
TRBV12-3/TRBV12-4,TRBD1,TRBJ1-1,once,TGTGCCAGCAGCGGACAGGGGGGAAGCACTGAAGCTTTCTTT,CASSGQGGSTEAFF
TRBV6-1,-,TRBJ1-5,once,TGTGCCAGCACCCTTTTAGGGGAAAATCAGCCCCAGCATTTT,CASTLLGENQPQHF